This T cell receptor (beta chain) was obtained from a study of cytomegalovirus exposure and HLA in healthy donors. The PCR made use of 60 Vbeta and 13 Jbeta primers. The table came from immunoSEQ multiplex PCR; TCRdb's copy has only in-frame clones and leaves some out. The data show about 120,000 clones, roughly four fifths seen once. As regards this clone: Its antigen is not identified.

Overall study results and limits: TCR beta chain V- and J-gene trimming was linked, in a later analysis, to a missense variant in DCLRE1C.

This TCR was recovered from a male donor in good health and CMV-seronegative. The specimen sequenced was PBMCs.

The CDR3 region is CSVQGARNEKLFF. CDR3 in DNA: TGCAGCGTTCAGGGGGCGCGGAATGAAAAACTGTTTTTT. This chain joins TRBV29-1 and TRBJ1-4; the match to TRBD1 covers 8 bases. Germline CDR1 and CDR2: SQVTM and ANQGSEA. The CDR3 loop spans 13 amino acids. With V trimmed by 5 bases and J by 5 bases, 4 bases remained unmatched.